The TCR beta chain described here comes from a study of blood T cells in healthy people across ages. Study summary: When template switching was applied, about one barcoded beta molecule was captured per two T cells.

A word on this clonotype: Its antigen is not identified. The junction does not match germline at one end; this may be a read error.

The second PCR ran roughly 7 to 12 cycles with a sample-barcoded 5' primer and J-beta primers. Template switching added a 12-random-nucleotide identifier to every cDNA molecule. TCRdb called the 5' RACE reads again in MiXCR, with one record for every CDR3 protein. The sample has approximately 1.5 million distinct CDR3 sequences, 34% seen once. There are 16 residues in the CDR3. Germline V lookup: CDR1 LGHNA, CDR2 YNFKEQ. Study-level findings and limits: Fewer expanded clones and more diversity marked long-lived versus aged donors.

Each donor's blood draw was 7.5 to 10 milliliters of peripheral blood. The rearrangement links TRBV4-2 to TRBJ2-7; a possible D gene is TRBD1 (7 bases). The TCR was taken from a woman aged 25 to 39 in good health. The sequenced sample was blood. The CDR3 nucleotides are TGTGCCGGCAGCCAAGTAGGGGGGACAGAATCCTACGAGCAGTACTTC. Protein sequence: CAGSQVGGTESYEQYF.